The 20 T cell receptor beta chains presented below share a single source sample, sequenced in a study of monozygotic twins with inflammatory bowel disease. TCRdb derives one entry per CDR3 protein from the 5' RACE reads, leaving out DNA. This sample's table has 330,000 or so distinct CDR3 sequences. The sample was blood. The receptors were sampled from a human donor with ulcerative colitis or Crohn's disease, or a healthy co-twin of an affected twin (not recorded which).

The CDR3 protein is CASSQDRLQGGKVNTEAFF. The V call is TRBV4-1, the J call TRBJ1-1; TCRdb picks TRBD1, but there is no DNA to check that call. This CDR3 has 19 amino acids. Germline assignment: CDR1 MGHRA and CDR2 YSYEKL.

The genes are TRBV11-2 and TRBJ2-7; lacking DNA, the TRBD1 call made by TCRdb goes unchecked. Germline V gene data show CDR1 as SGHAT and CDR2 as FQNNGV. The CDR3 has 13 amino acids. Here the CDR3 reads CASSLGWDNHRYF. The full variable domain, completed using reference TRBV11-2 and TRBJ2-7, is EAGVAQSPRYKIIEKRQSVAFWCNPISGHATLYWYQQILGQGPKLLIQFQNNGVVDDSQLPKDRFSAERLKGVDSTLKIQPAKLEDSAVYLCASSLGWDNHRYFGPGTRLTVT.

The V gene is TRBV15, the J gene TRBJ2-5; TCRdb reports TRBD1, a call that lacks DNA to check it against. The CDR3 length is 13 residues. Per the germline V gene, CDR1 is LNHNV and CDR2 is YYDKDF (reference sequence). The CDR3 sequence: CATRDSIQETQYF.

The rearrangement uses TRBV2 and TRBJ1-1. Germline assignment: CDR1 SNHLY and CDR2 FYNNEI. The CDR3 has 13 residues. The CDR3 region is CATTNEYNIEAFF. Full variable domain (remainder filled in from reference TRBV2 and TRBJ1-1): EPEVTQTPSHQVTQMGQEVILRCVPISNHLYFYWYRQILGQKVEFLVSFYNNEISEKSEIFDDQFSVERPDGSNFTLKIRSTKLEDSAMYFCATTNEYNIEAFFGQGTRLTVV.

The chain uses TRBV20-1 and TRBJ2-1. The CDR3 is 15 amino acids. Germline V gene sequence: CDR1 DFQATT, CDR2 SNEGSKA (reference sequence). The CDR3 loop reads CSARSLRGIGNEQFF.

The chain employs TRBV7-8 and TRBJ1-5; the TRBD1 assignment by TCRdb is unverifiable without DNA. The CDR3 consists of 14 residues. Germline V gene data show CDR1 as SGHVS and CDR2 as FQNEAQ. CDR3 amino acids: CASSLEKGNQPQHF.

The chain joins TRBV14 to TRBJ2-3. The CDR3 is 15 residues long. Germline V lookup: CDR1 SGHDN, CDR2 FVKESK. This CDR3 is CASSQQLLGTDTQYF. The whole variable domain, filled in from reference TRBV14 and TRBJ2-3, reads EAGVTQFPSHSVIEKGQTVTLRCDPISGHDNLYWYRRVMGKEIKFLLHFVKESKQDESGMPNNRFLAERTGGTYSTLKVQPAELEDSGVYFCASSQQLLGTDTQYFGPGTRLTVL.

V usage is TRBV4-1 and J usage is TRBJ2-5; with no DNA, the TCRdb D assignment of TRBD1 cannot be verified. CDR3 length: 13 amino acids. The germline V gene encodes CDR1 MGHRA and CDR2 YSYEKL. CDR3 region: CASRNQGQETQYF.

CDR3 loop: CASSELQGTYGYTF. V usage is TRBV2 and J usage is TRBJ1-2; TCRdb proposes TRBD1, but this gene call is untestable without DNA. In germline, CDR1 is SNHLY, CDR2 FYNNEI. CDR3 length equals 14 residues.

The chain is built from TRBV5-1 and TRBJ2-7; there is no DNA to check the TCRdb D call of TRBD2. Germline V gene lookup returns CDR1 SGHRS and CDR2 YFSETQ. The CDR3 length is 16 residues. CDR3: CASSLELPAGGDEQYF. Supplemented by reference TRBV5-1 and TRBJ2-7, the full variable domain reads KAGVTQTPRYLIKTRGQQVTLSCSPISGHRSVSWYQQTPGQGLQFLFEYFSETQRNKGNFPGRFSGRQFSNSRSEMNVSTLELGDSALYLCASSLELPAGGDEQYFGPGTRLTVT.

The rearrangement uses TRBV12-3 or TRBV12-4 and TRBJ2-3. The CDR3 is 15 residues long. The CDR3: CASTVQLDSTDTQYF.

The chain carries TRBV5-1 and TRBJ1-3. CDR3 size: 16 residues. Looked up from germline, CDR1 is SGHRS and CDR2 is YFSETQ. CDR3 sequence reads: CASSQDALISGNTIYF.

This chain links TRBV12-3 or TRBV12-4 with TRBJ2-7; with no DNA, the TCRdb D assignment of TRBD2 cannot be verified. There are 15 residues in the CDR3. This CDR3 reads CASSMSGGFSYEQYF.

V is TRBV14 and J is TRBJ2-7; no DNA is available, so the TRBD2 call from TCRdb remains unchecked. Germline loops: CDR1 SGHDN, CDR2 FVKESK. This CDR3 spans 15 amino acids. The CDR3 sequence: CAGSQIRGPSGEQYF.

The V gene is TRBV20-1, the J gene TRBJ2-2; as DNA is missing, the TRBD2 call by TCRdb cannot be tested. The germline gives CDR1 DFQATT, CDR2 SNEGSKA (reference sequence). The CDR3 sequence is 15 residues long. The CDR3 sequence is CSARGTSGTGGELFF.

This chain links TRBV10-3 with TRBJ1-1. This CDR3 comprises 15 residues. Per the germline V gene, CDR1 is ENHRY and CDR2 is SYGVKD. The CDR3 region is CAISVTGGQGPEAFF.

The V gene is TRBV3-1, the J gene TRBJ1-1; the TCRdb D gene call, TRBD1, has no DNA to confirm it. Germline lookup yields CDR1 LGHDT and CDR2 YNNKEL (reference sequence). The CDR3 has 15 amino acids. CDR3: CASSQGNPGNTEAFF.

The chain combines TRBV4-2 with TRBJ1-1. CDR1 and CDR2 (germline): LGHNA, YNFKEQ. This CDR3 is built from 16 residues. The CDR3 is CASSPGRGFESAEAFF.

The chain employs TRBV15 and TRBJ2-1. CDR3 length: 12 amino acids. Per germline, CDR1 LNHNV and CDR2 YYDKDF (reference sequence). This chain's CDR3 is CATSRSYNEQFF.

V usage is TRBV14 and J usage is TRBJ2-1; the TCRdb call, TRBD2, lacks DNA for checking. Germline CDR1 reads SGHDN; CDR2 reads FVKESK. The CDR3 extends over 16 amino acids. The CDR3 sequence is CASSQPGLAGIYEQFF.